This T cell receptor beta chain was identified during a study of T cell changes during pregnancy in multiple sclerosis. Using immunoSEQ multiplex PCR, the repertoire was profiled, and TCRdb retains in-frame clones only, with some absent. The repertoire holds over 30,000 clones, with around 90% as singletons. The sequences come from CD4+ T cells from peripheral blood mononuclear cells, collected before pregnancy. The sequence came from a female donor with multiple sclerosis, enrolled in a pregnancy study.

CDR3: CAISESTDTQYF. CDR3 nucleotide sequence: TGTGCCATCAGTGAGTCGACTGATACGCAGTATTTT. The rearrangement links TRBV10-3 to TRBJ2-3; no definite D call. CDR3 length: 12 residues. The V gene's germline CDR1 is ENHRY and CDR2 SYGVKD. With 0 bases removed from V and 6 bases from J, the gap between germline ends came to 4 bases.